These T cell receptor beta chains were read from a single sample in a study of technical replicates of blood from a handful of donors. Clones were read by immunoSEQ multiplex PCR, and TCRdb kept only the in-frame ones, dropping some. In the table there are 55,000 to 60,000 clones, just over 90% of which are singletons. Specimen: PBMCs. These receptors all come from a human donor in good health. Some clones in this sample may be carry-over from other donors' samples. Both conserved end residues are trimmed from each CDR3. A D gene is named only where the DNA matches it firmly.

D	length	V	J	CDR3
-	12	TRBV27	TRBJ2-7	ASSFLDSEDEQY
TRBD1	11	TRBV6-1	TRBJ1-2	ASSARDREKHT
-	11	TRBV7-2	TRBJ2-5	ASNRDPGKTQY
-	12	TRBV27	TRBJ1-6	ASSLAQNNSPLH
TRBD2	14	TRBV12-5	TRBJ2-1	ASGFSGGPSYNEQF
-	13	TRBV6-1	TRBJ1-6	ASSDRWSSESPLH
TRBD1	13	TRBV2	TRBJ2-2	ASRGTGGFAGELF
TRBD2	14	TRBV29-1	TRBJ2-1	SVEAQRGRSYNEQF
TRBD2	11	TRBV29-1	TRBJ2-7	SVASGSSNEQY
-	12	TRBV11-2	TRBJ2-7	ASSLMGTSYEQY
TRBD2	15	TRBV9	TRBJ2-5	ASSVGRRERIQETQY
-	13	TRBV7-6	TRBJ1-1	ASSLAQGVPAEAF
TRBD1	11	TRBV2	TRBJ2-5	SGAGGYQETQY
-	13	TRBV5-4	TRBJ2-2	ASSSLLTSTGELF
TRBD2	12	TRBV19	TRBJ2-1	ASSRLAGDNEQF
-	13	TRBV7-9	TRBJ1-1	ASGYSRGTSTEAF
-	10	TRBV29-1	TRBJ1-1	SVDRDGTEAF
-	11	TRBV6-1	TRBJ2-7	ASSGDRNYEQY
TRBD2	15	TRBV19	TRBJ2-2	ASSIRLAGEHSGELF
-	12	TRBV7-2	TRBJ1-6	ASSFQGNNSPLH
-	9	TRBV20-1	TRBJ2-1	SAEQGDEQF
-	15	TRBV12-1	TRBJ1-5	ASSFIGGAPPNQPQH
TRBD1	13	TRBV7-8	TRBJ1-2	ASSLTTGGSYGYT
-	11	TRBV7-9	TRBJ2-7	ASSPTGFDEQY
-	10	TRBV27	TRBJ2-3	ASSLLGNPQY
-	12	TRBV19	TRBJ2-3	ASTLRVGTDTQY
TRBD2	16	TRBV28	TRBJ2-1	ASSFELAGGPGRNEQF
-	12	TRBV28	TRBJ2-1	ASSTGQSYNEQF
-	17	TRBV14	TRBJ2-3	ASSQDTGQTISGTDTQY
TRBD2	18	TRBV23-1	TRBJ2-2	ASSQSSGNLGPSNTGELF
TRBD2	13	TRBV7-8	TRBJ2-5	ASSLLREKEETQY
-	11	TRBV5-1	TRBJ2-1	ASSPGLFNEQF
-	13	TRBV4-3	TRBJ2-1	ASSQGGPWGNEQF
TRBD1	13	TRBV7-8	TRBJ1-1	ASSSTGGSSLKAF
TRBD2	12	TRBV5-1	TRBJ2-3	ASSPGTSLDTQY
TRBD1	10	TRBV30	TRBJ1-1	AWGQGVSEAF
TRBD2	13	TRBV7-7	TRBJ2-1	ASSLGTSVNHEQF
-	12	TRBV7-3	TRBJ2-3	ASSLPGGTDTQY
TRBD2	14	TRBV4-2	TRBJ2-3	ASRQYRGGPADTQY
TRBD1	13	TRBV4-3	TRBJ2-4	ASSQEGQAENIQY
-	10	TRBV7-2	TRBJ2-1	ASSLGSDEQF
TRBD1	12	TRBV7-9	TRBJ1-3	ASSRQGSGNTIY
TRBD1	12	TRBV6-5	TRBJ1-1	ASSLQTGGTEAF
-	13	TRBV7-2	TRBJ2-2	ASRPVGTNTGELF
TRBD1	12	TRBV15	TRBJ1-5	ATSRGQNNQPQH
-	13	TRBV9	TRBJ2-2	ASSVAGVGTGELF
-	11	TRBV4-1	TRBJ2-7	ASSQKQGYEQY
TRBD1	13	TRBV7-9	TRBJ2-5	ASTRSGTAEETQY
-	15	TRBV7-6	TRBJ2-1	ASSLVPAGGVYNEQF
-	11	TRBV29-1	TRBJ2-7	SVTKQDGYEQY
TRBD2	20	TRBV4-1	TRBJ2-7	ASSQDRGLVFGEAGLTYEQY
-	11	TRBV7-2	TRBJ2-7	ASSLPPGTEQY
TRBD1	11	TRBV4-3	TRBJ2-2	ASSLRQGGELF
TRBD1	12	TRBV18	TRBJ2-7	ASSTGTGGGEQY